The TCR beta chain under discussion was sequenced for a study of CD8 T cells in ankylosing spondylitis. Overall study results and limits: Characteristic, it appeared, of ankylosing spondylitis blood was a TCR beta motif of about eight highly homologous variants.

In TCRdb, the 5' RACE reads were re-called with MiXCR into one record per CDR3 protein. The data show under 250,000 distinct CDR3 sequences, with roughly a third seen just once and roughly 4.2% held by the top ten. The germline V gene has CDR1 SGHNT and CDR2 YYREEE (reference sequence). Trimming at V came to 0 bases and at J to 4 bases, leaving 0 bases not matched to a gene. The CDR3 contains 14 residues. The table lists this clonotype with a few counts. Its antigen remains unknown. The chain has TRBV5-4 and TRBJ2-5; 10 bases line up with TRBD1. The source is a male donor with ankylosing spondylitis or in good health (not recorded which). Sample: blood, either unsorted or a sorted T cell fraction (not recorded which). This CDR3 is CASSLGDRGETQYF. The CDR3, as DNA: TGTGCCAGCAGCTTGGGGGACAGGGGAGAGACCCAGTACTTC.